These 32 T cell receptor beta chains came from one sample sequenced in a study of blood T cell repertoires in COVID-19 (dated by TCRdb to between 2020 and 2021). Libraries were made using the immunoSEQ multiplex PCR assay. The clones in this table, taken by TCRdb from immuneACCESS, are in-frame only. Not every clone is retained; where verified, under half of the shortfall comes from an unresolved V gene, and the cause of the rest is unknown. The sample has around 340,000 clones on record, roughly 87% of them singletons. The ten most abundant clones make up approximately 4.1% of the sample. Sample: peripheral blood. The receptors shown here come from a woman aged 60-75 years with COVID-19, enrolled during active disease.

The table lists this clone with a count of one. One end of the junction is discordant with germline, which a read error may explain. The rearrangement joins TRBV6-5 to TRBJ1-2; possibly TRBD1 for D (6 bases). Germline CDR1 and CDR2: MNHEY and SVGAGI. The CDR3 totals 16 residues. In DNA, the CDR3 is TGTGCCAGCAGCTACTACTCTCCAGGGGTTAACTATGGCTACACCTTC. As protein: CASSYYSPGVNYGYTF.

This clone was picked up a small number of times. Other DNA sequences of this sample code for an identical CDR3. The gene calls are TRBV5-1 and TRBJ1-1; no definite D call. V was shortened by 0 bases and J by 1 base, with 4 bases between the two germline ends. Germline-derived CDR1 and CDR2 are SGHRS and YFSETQ. CDR3 length: 13 amino acids. CDR3 nucleotides: TGCGCCAGCAGCTTGGGGAGGAACACTGAAGCTTTCTTT. This codes for CASSLGRNTEAFF.

This clone was observed a few times. The chain employs TRBV19 and TRBJ1-1; possible D gene TRBD1, 6 bases. The V end lost 8 bases, the J end lost 1 base, and 17 bases lay between the germline ends. The germline V gene has CDR1 LNHDA and CDR2 SQIVND (reference sequence). The CDR3 extends over 15 amino acids. Here the CDR3 DNA reads TGTGCCAGTTTCCAGGGGATAAACTGGAACACTGAAGCTTTCTTT. It translates to CASFQGINWNTEAFF.

The chain combines TRBV6-6 with TRBJ2-4; 9 bases are a match to TRBD1. Germline CDR1 reads MNHNY; CDR2 reads SVGAGI (reference sequence). The J segment lost 12 bases and the V segment lost 4 bases, leaving 10 bases of the junction unmatched. The CDR3 extends over 14 amino acids. The CDR3 reads CASSSYGGTGTQYF. CDR3 DNA sequence: TGTGCCAGCAGTTCCTACGGAGGGACAGGGACTCAGTACTTC.

This chain connects TRBV15 to TRBJ1-2; D is unresolved. Germline loops: CDR1 LNHNV, CDR2 YYDKDF (reference sequence). The CDR3 length is 12 residues. Trimming took 6 bases from V and 0 from J, leaving 5 bases between them. The CDR3 DNA follows: TGTGCCACCAGTGGAGCTAACTATGGCTACACCTTC. Translating gives CATSGANYGYTF.

The chain combines TRBV5-6 with TRBJ2-7, with 9 bases aligning to TRBD2. This CDR3 is 15 amino acids long. From germline, CDR1 is SGHDT and CDR2 YYEEEE. The V segment lost 4 bases and the J segment 1 base; nucleotides outside the gene matches: 6. CDR3 amino acids: CASSPYSGGSYEQYF. The CDR3 bases are TGTGCCAGCAGCCCCTATAGCGGGGGATCCTACGAGCAGTACTTC. Drawing the rest from reference TRBV5-6 and TRBJ2-7, the complete variable domain is DAGVTQSPTHLIKTRGQQVTLRCSPKSGHDTVSWYQQALGQGPQFIFQYYEEEERQRGNFPDRFSGHQFPNYSSELNVNALLLGDSALYLCASSPYSGGSYEQYFGPGTRLTVT.

The J gene is TRBJ2-3, the V gene TRBV6-6, with a weak D call TRBD2 (6 bases). Trimming removed 6 bases at V and 3 bases at J, with 13 bases between. The CDR3 is made up of 14 amino acids. Germline-derived CDR1 and CDR2 are MNHNY and SVGAGI (reference sequence). The CDR3 sequence: CASRMTRRTDTQYF. CDR3 sequence (DNA): TGTGCCAGCAGGATGACTAGGAGGACAGATACGCAGTATTTT.

This chain connects TRBV12-3 or TRBV12-4 to TRBJ1-6, with D uncertain. This CDR3 spans 12 amino acids. Trimming removed 5 bases from V and 7 bases from J, with 6 bases in between. For the CDR3, the DNA is TGTGCCAGCAGTGGGCAGAATTCACCCCTCCACTTT. Its translation: CASSGQNSPLHF.

The rearrangement uses TRBV5-1 and TRBJ1-1; 7 bases agree with TRBD1. Germline V lookup: CDR1 SGHRS, CDR2 YFSETQ. This CDR3 is built from 12 residues. V was pared by 4 bases and J by 7 bases, with 4 bases of the junction left unmatched. CDR3 sequence reads: CASSPGTVEAFF. In DNA form, the CDR3 reads TGCGCCAGCAGCCCCGGGACAGTTGAAGCTTTCTTT.

This clone was seen a handful of times. The chain is built from TRBV28 and TRBJ2-1, with D perhaps matching TRBD2 (5 bases). Trimming took 9 bases from V and 5 from J, leaving 11 bases between them. The germline V gene encodes CDR1 MDHEN and CDR2 SYDVKM. The CDR3 is 12 amino acids. The CDR3 bases are TGTGCCAGTTACGGACTTCACAATGAGCAGTTCTTC. Amino acids: CASYGLHNEQFF.

The CDR3 reads CASKPLPGEGQETQYF. DNA of the CDR3: TGTGCCAGCAAGCCCCTCCCGGGAGAGGGACAAGAGACCCAGTACTTC. This chain connects TRBV25-1 to TRBJ2-5, with D perhaps TRBD2 (6 bases). Trimming took off 7 bases at V and 2 bases at J, with 20 bases between the two ends. The germline V gene encodes CDR1 MGHDK and CDR2 SYGVNS. The CDR3 contains 16 residues.

The chain is built from TRBV2 and TRBJ2-3; 10 nucleotides line up with TRBD1. Per the germline V gene, CDR1 is SNHLY and CDR2 is FYNNEI. Trimming cost V 6 bases and J 5 bases; bases outside gene matches: 8. The CDR3 is 15 residues long. CDR3 DNA sequence: TGTGCCAGCAGGGGACAGGGGCTCCCCGGAGATACGCAGTATTTT. Amino acids: CASRGQGLPGDTQYF.

The rearrangement joins TRBV3-1 (or the pseudogene TRBV3-2) to TRBJ1-5; D is unresolved. Germline V gene lookup returns CDR1 LGHDT and CDR2 YNNKEL (reference sequence). CDR3 length equals 15 residues. With 1 base removed from V and 0 bases from J, the gap between germline ends came to 7 bases. In DNA, the CDR3 is TGTGCCAGCAGCCAAGGACACCCTAGCAATCAGCCCCAGCATTTT. This encodes CASSQGHPSNQPQHF.

J is TRBJ1-1 and V is TRBV6-5; a possible D gene is TRBD1 (6 bases). The CDR3 is made up of 13 amino acids. V was trimmed by 7 bases and J by 6 bases, leaving 15 bases between them. Germline CDR1 reads MNHEY; CDR2 reads SVGAGI. The CDR3 spells CASTGTSNAEAFF. The CDR3 DNA reads TGTGCCAGCACTGGGACATCTAATGCTGAAGCTTTCTTT.

The chain combines TRBV18 with TRBJ2-2; perhaps TRBD1 as D (5 bases). The CDR3 is made up of 16 amino acids. V was clipped by 2 bases and J by 3 bases, with 13 bases between them. Germline loops: CDR1 KGHSH, CDR2 LQKENI. CDR3 amino acids: CASSPYTGMDTGELFF. The DNA for the CDR3 is TGTGCCAGCTCACCATATACAGGAATGGACACCGGGGAGCTGTTTTTT.

The V gene is TRBV28, the J gene TRBJ2-7; TRBD1 is a possible D gene (5 bases). Germline CDR1 is MDHEN and CDR2 is SYDVKM. Trimming stripped 5 bases from V and 6 bases from J, with 20 bases between. There are 15 residues in the CDR3. DNA of the CDR3: TGTGCCAGCAGTGGCATGGACAAACGGTCCCGCGAGCAGTACTTC. Its translation is CASSGMDKRSREQYF.

V usage is TRBV5-4 and J usage is TRBJ2-3; tentative D call: TRBD1 (6 bases). The CDR3 covers 14 residues. Germline V gene sequence: CDR1 SGHNT, CDR2 YYREEE (reference sequence). V was trimmed by 2 bases and J by 3 bases, leaving 10 bases between them. Here the CDR3 reads CASSFWGRTDTQYF. The CDR3 DNA reads TGTGCCAGCAGCTTTTGGGGGCGTACAGATACGCAGTATTTT.

The chain recombines TRBV4-2 with TRBJ1-4; 10 nucleotides agree with TRBD1. The CDR3 length is 17 residues. Germline values: CDR1 LGHNA, CDR2 YNFKEQ. V trimming: 1 base; J trimming: 2 bases; junction bases outside the gene matches: 4. In DNA, the CDR3 is TGTGCCAGCAGCCAAGTCGACAGGGGGCTGACTAATGAAAAACTGTTTTTT. This gives the protein CASSQVDRGLTNEKLFF.

This clone has only one observation. This chain connects TRBV4-2 to TRBJ2-5; 9 bases fit TRBD1. V shed 1 base and J 5 bases; nucleotides not matched to a gene: 11. The CDR3 is 17 amino acids. Germline V gene lookup returns CDR1 LGHNA and CDR2 YNFKEQ. CDR3 sequence reads: CASSQVSPGQGRETQYF. The CDR3 DNA reads as TGTGCCAGCAGCCAAGTTTCCCCGGGACAGGGAAGGGAGACCCAGTACTTC.

The genes are TRBV30 and TRBJ1-2; 10 nucleotides match TRBD1. The CDR3 is 15 residues long. CDR1 and CDR2 from the germline V gene are GTSNPN and SVGIG (reference sequence). Trimming cost V 1 base and J 6 bases; bases outside gene matches: 8. This CDR3 is CAWSGQTGGLHGYTF. The CDR3 nucleotides are TGTGCCTGGAGTGGACAGACAGGGGGCTTGCATGGCTACACCTTC. Based on the CDR3 plus reference TRBV30 and TRBJ1-2, the full variable domain is SQTIHQWPATLVQPVGSPLSLECTVEGTSNPNLYWYRQAAGRGLQLLFYSVGIGQISSEVPQNLSASRPQDRQFILSSKKLLLSDSGFYLCAWSGQTGGLHGYTFGSGTRLTVV.

V is TRBV7-2 and J is TRBJ2-5, with D perhaps matching TRBD2 (6 bases). The CDR3 loop spans 15 amino acids. V gave up 5 bases and J gave up 3 bases, with 16 bases separating them. CDR1 is SGHTA, CDR2 FQGNSA, per germline. Written as DNA, the CDR3 is TGTGCCAGCAGCCCCGATTCCGGGACTGAAGAGACCCAGTACTTC. It is translated as CASSPDSGTEETQYF.

The chain carries TRBV5-4 and TRBJ1-5; D is undetermined. V was cut by 2 bases and J by 5 bases, with 8 bases left in between. Germline V gene sequence: CDR1 SGHNT, CDR2 YYREEE (reference sequence). The CDR3 sequence is 13 residues long. The chain's CDR3 is CASSFTPYQPQHF. The CDR3 DNA follows: TGTGCCAGCAGCTTCACACCCTATCAGCCCCAGCATTTT.

The chain joins TRBV14 to TRBJ1-2, with TRBD1 matching over 7 bases. After removal of 4 bases from V and 9 bases from J, the junction contained 8 bases not matched to a gene. The germline CDR1 and CDR2 sequences are SGHDN and FVKESK. There are 13 residues in the CDR3. Here the CDR3 DNA reads TGTGCCAGCAGCCCGGGACAGACGTTAAGCTACACCTTC. It specifies CASSPGQTLSYTF.

The table lists this clone with a few counts. The chain links TRBV7-2 to TRBJ2-1; TRBD2 agrees at 9 bases. This CDR3 comprises 18 residues. V lost 5 bases to trimming and J lost 6 bases; unmatched junction nucleotides: 17. Germline V gene sequence: CDR1 SGHTA, CDR2 FQGNSA. DNA for the CDR3: TGTGCCAGCAGCCCCGGGAGGGGAGCGGGGGGCTCCCTCAATGAGCAGTTCTTC. Translation: CASSPGRGAGGSLNEQFF.

The V gene is TRBV7-2, the J gene TRBJ1-2; the match to TRBD1 covers 11 bases. The CDR3 length is 16 residues. V gave up 5 bases and J gave up 7 bases; unmatched junction bases: 12. The germline V gene encodes CDR1 SGHTA and CDR2 FQGNSA. The CDR3 bases are TGTGCCAGCAGCCCAGGACAGGGGGCTCCCTGGGTTGGCTACACCTTC. Residues: CASSPGQGAPWVGYTF.

The rearrangement links TRBV19 to TRBJ2-2; TRBD2 matches 11 bases. The CDR3 has 17 amino acids. The trim removed 4 bases at V and 1 base at J, leaving 5 bases unmatched. The germline CDR1 and CDR2 sequences are LNHDA and SQIVND (reference sequence). This chain's CDR3 is CASSRLTSGVNTGELFF. For the CDR3, the DNA is TGTGCCAGTAGTAGACTGACTAGCGGGGTGAACACCGGGGAGCTGTTTTTT.

J is TRBJ2-7 and V is TRBV6-6, with 7 nucleotides matching TRBD1. The junction had 2 bases not matched to a gene; V was cut back by 2 bases and J by 4 bases. The germline gives CDR1 MNHNY, CDR2 SVGAGI (reference sequence). The CDR3 consists of 13 residues. The CDR3, as DNA: TGTGCCAGCAGTTACAACAGGGGATACGAGCAGTACTTC. Protein sequence: CASSYNRGYEQYF.

The J gene is TRBJ2-5, the V gene TRBV12-3 or TRBV12-4; possibly TRBD1 for D (5 bases). The CDR3 is 13 residues long. V gave up 6 bases and J gave up 1 base, with 9 bases separating them. The CDR3 protein is CASSPRAQETQYF. CDR3 sequence (DNA): TGTGCCAGCAGCCCCAGGGCCCAAGAGACCCAGTACTTC.

This chain joins TRBV6-2 or TRBV6-3 and TRBJ2-1; 10 nucleotides align to TRBD2. The germline gives CDR1 MNHEY, CDR2 SVGEGT. CDR3 length: 16 residues. Trimming at V came to 2 bases and at J to 5 bases, leaving 6 bases not matched to a gene. This CDR3 reads CASSYPTSGFDNEQFF. CDR3 DNA sequence: TGTGCCAGCAGTTACCCGACTAGCGGGTTCGACAATGAGCAGTTCTTC.

Only one count was recorded for this clone. The V gene is TRBV11-3, the J gene TRBJ2-7, with D possibly matching TRBD2 (7 bases). This CDR3 contains 15 residues. Germline V gene sequence: CDR1 SGHNT, CDR2 YENEEA. The germline V and J ends were trimmed by 1 base and 7 bases, with 17 bases remaining between them. For the CDR3, the DNA is TGTGCCAGCAGCTTAGGGGTGGCGGGGGCTGAGGAGCAGTACTTC. It yields the protein CASSLGVAGAEEQYF.

V usage is TRBV6-2 or TRBV6-3 and J usage is TRBJ1-1, with TRBD1 matching over 8 bases. Per the germline V gene, CDR1 is MNHEY and CDR2 is SVGEGT. The CDR3 runs 16 residues. The J segment lost 0 bases and the V segment lost 2 bases, leaving 5 bases of the junction unmatched. CDR3 sequence reads: CASSYPSGQVNTEAFF. The DNA for the CDR3 is TGTGCCAGCAGTTACCCCTCGGGACAGGTGAACACTGAAGCTTTCTTT.

This chain links TRBV6-5 with TRBJ2-7; 9 positions agree with TRBD1. CDR1 is MNHEY and CDR2 is SVGAGI in the germline V gene. The CDR3 totals 15 residues. Trimming removed 6 bases from V and 2 bases from J; junction bases left unmatched: 8. CDR3: CASRKPGQGTYEQYF. Here the CDR3 DNA reads TGTGCCAGCAGAAAACCGGGACAGGGAACCTACGAGCAGTACTTC.